This T cell receptor beta chain was captured in a study of blood T cell repertoires in COVID-19 (dated by TCRdb to 2020 to 2021). With regard to the full study: Samples from collaborators originated in the United States, Italy and Spain and spanned both the acute and convalescent phases of COVID-19. The material from the prospective study consisted of cDNA or gDNA derived from T cells, B-cell-depleted T cells, or PBMCs. Deeply sampled blood TCRbeta repertoires from subjects exposed to, actively infected with, or recovered from COVID-19 were included in the dataset. A freely available public database, intended as a resource for researchers studying the immune response to SARS-CoV-2, is where the repertoires were released. Samples were obtained from the ongoing ImmuneRACE study (first 160 participants) and from some 1,300 subjects provided by 6 global collaborators. Nearly every sample came with metadata listing a de-identified subject ID, COVID-19 status, age in years and sex. Where HLA class I and class II types were available, the types were taken from metadata supplied by the sample provider, not from assay-based typing.

The immunoSEQ Assay, a bias-controlled multiplex PCR, was used to amplify TCRbeta CDR3 regions from genomic DNA. As for how the authors treated the data: Nucleated cell counts per sample were estimated from amplification of reference gene primers within the assay. Sequence reads were collapsed and filtered to measure the absolute abundance of every unique TCRbeta CDR3 rearrangement. For each sample, productive Simpson clonality was calculated as the square root of Simpson's diversity index across productive rearrangements. Held by TCRdb, this immuneACCESS table contains in-frame sequences only and omits some clones. Under half of the omission traces to an unresolved V gene where checked; the cause of the rest is unknown. The V and J calls and clone size were taken over from that table, and D and trimming were inferred from the DNA. The sample table holds 85,000 to 120,000 clones, of which about 85% were seen once. The ten largest clonotypes hold 4% to 5.5% of the sample.

The cysteine opens and the phenylalanine closes a CDR3 of 15 amino acids. The entry retains the CDR3 DNA only, 45 bases that are in frame from base 1. The germline ends are 10 bases apart after V is trimmed by 4 bases and J by 0 bases. Reading the germline V gene (reference sequence) gives CDR1 LNHDA and CDR2 SQIVND. Beyond this particular receptor, the publication reports: Clinical and demographic metadata were provided uncurated, with the amount varying by source and participant.

This clone was seen a handful of times. It lacks a known antigen. There are no base qualities to consult, and no much larger clone falls within one base. Other nucleotide sequences from this sample produce the same CDR3. One collaborating source in Seattle enrolled patients while the patients were actively infected and followed the patients over time throughout the course of disease. Each collaborating institution followed its own protocols to collect whole blood in K2EDTA tubes. For TCRbeta analysis, collaborators shipped samples in one of three forms: frozen whole blood, isolated PBMCs, or DNA extracted from either of those sample types.

The specimen was peripheral blood. The sequence was collected from a woman in her forties or fifties with COVID-19, enrolled during active disease. Recombination joined TRBV19 with TRBJ1-3, with TRBD1 as a weak D call on 6 bases. Read as DNA, the sequence is TGTGCCAGTAGTACACAGGGTGGCTCTGGAAACACCATATATTTT. Translated, this gives CASSTQGGSGNTIYF.